This TCR beta chain was sequenced for a study of blood T cell repertoires in COVID-19. The overall study: Acute-phase and convalescent COVID-19 samples originated in the United States, Italy and Spain. The cDNA or gDNA used as material had been derived from T cells, B-cell-depleted T cells, or PBMCs.

V was trimmed by 8 bases and J by 0 bases, leaving 10 bases between them. The CDR3 length is 13 residues. Germline assignment: CDR1 MNHEY and CDR2 SVGAGI. Authors' processing steps: Scientists estimated how many nucleated cells there were by amplifying reference gene primers. The data were produced by immunoSEQ multiplex PCR, yet TCRdb's version contains in-frame clones alone and is incomplete. From that table come the V and J calls and clone size; the DNA was used to work out D and trimming. The table shows approximately 300,000 clones, with 80% to 90% occurring only once. The origin of this receptor is a woman between 45 and 60 years old with acute or convalescent COVID-19. This sequence joins TRBV6-5 and TRBJ1-1; tentatively, D is TRBD1 (5 bases). The sample comprised peripheral blood. CDR3: CASGDSLNTEAFF. DNA for the CDR3: TGTGCCAGCGGAGACAGTCTGAACACTGAAGCTTTCTTT.